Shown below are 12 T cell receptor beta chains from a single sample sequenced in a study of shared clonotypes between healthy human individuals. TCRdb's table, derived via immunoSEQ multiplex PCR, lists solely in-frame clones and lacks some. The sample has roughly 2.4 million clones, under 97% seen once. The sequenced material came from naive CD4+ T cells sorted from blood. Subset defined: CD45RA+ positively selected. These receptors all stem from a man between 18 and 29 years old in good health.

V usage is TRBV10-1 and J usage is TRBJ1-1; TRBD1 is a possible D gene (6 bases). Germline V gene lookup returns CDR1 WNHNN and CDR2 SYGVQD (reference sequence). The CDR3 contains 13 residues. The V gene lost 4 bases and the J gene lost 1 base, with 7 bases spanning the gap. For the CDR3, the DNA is TGCGCCAGCAGTGCACAGGGGAACACTGAAGCTTTCTTT. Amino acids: CASSAQGNTEAFF.

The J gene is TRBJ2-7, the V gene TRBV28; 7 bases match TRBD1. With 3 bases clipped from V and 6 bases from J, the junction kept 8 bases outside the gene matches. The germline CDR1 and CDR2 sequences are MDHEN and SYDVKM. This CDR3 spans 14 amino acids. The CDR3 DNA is TGTGCCAGCAGTTTGTTCAGGGGGAATATCGAGCAGTACTTC. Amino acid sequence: CASSLFRGNIEQYF.

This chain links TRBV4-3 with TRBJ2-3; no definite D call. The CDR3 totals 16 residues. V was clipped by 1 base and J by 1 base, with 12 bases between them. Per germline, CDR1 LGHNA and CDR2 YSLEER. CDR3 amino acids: CASSQGSVEGTDTQYF. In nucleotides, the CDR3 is TGCGCCAGCAGCCAAGGGAGCGTAGAGGGCACAGATACGCAGTATTTT.

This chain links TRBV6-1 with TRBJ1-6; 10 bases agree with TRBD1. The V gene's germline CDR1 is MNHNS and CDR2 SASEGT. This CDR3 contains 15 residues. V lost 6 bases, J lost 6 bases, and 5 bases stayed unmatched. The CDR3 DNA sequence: TGTGCCAGCAGGACAGGGGGCATAGGTAATTCACCCCTCCACTTT. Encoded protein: CASRTGGIGNSPLHF.

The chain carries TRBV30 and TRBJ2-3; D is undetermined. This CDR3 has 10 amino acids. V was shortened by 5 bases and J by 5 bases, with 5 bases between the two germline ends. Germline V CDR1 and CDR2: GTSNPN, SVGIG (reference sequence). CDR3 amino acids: CAWAVDTQYF. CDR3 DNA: TGTGCCTGGGCAGTAGATACGCAGTATTTT.

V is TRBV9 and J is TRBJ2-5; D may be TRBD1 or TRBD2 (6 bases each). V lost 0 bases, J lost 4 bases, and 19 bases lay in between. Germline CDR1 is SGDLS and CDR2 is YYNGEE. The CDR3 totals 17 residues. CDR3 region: CASSVAMGGEVRETQYF. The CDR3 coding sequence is TGTGCCAGCAGCGTAGCTATGGGGGGCGAGGTCAGAGAGACCCAGTACTTC.

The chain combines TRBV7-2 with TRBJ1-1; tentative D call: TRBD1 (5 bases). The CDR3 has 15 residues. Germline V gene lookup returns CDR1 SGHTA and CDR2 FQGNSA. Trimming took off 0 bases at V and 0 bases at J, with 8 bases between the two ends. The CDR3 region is CASSLAGTVNTEAFF. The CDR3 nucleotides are TGTGCCAGCAGCTTAGCCGGGACGGTGAACACTGAAGCTTTCTTT.

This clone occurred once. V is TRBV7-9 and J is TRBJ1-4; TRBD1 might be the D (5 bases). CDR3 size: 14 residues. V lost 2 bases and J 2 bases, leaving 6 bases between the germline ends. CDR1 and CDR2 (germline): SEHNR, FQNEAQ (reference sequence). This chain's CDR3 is CASSLQGTNEKLFF. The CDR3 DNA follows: TGTGCCAGCAGCTTACAGGGCACTAATGAAAAACTGTTTTTT.

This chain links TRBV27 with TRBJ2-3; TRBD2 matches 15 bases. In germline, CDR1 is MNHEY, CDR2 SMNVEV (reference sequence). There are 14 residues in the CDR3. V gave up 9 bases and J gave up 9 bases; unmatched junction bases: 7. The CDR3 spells CASTRTSGGETQYF. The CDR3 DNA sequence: TGTGCCAGTACCCGGACTAGCGGGGGGGAAACGCAGTATTTT.

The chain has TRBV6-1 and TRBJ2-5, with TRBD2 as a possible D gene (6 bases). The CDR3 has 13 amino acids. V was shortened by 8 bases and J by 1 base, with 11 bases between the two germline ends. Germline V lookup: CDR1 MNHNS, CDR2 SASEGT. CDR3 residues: CASAGWAQETQYF. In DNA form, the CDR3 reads TGTGCCAGCGCGGGGTGGGCCCAAGAGACCCAGTACTTC.

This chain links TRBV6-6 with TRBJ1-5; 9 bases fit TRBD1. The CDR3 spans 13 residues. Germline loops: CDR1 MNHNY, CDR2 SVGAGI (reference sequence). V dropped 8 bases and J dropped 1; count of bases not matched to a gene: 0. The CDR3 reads CASGTGSNQPQHF. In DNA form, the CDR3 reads TGTGCCAGCGGGACAGGGAGCAATCAGCCCCAGCATTTT.

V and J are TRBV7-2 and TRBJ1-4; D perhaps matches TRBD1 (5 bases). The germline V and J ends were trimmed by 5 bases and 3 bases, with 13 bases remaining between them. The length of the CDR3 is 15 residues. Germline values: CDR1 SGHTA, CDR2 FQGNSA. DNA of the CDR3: TGTGCCAGCAGCGGCCGGGGGGGGGCTAATGAAAAACTGTTTTTT. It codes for CASSGRGGANEKLFF.